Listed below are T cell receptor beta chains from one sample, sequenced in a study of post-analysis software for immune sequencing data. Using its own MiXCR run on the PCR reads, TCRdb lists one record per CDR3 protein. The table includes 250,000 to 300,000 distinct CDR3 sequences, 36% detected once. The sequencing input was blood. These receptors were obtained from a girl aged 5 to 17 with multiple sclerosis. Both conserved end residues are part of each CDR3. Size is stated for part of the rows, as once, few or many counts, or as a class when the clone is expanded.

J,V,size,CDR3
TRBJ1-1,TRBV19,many,CASKYSQEAFF
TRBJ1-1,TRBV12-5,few,CASGLGPDNTEAFF
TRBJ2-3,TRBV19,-,CASSIQGADTQYF
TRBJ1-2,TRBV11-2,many,CASSLSQSYGYTF
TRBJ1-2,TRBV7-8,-,CASSTSDIGYTF
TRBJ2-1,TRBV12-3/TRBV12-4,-,CASSLRGRAVGHEQFF
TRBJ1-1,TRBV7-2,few,CASSQAIGGSEAFF
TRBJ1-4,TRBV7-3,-,CASSPLVSLRKLFF
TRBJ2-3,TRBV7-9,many,CASDVSTDTQYF
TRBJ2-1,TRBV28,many,CASSDDPGTGYNEQFF
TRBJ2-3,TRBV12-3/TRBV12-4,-,CASSSASGHTDTQYF
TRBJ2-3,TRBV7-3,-,CASSLSAGRADTQYF
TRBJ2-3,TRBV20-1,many,CSALPGLAGMTDTQYF